What follows describes a single TCR beta chain. This sample was taken from a study of Tregs in tolerant kidney transplant recipients. Sequencing was performed with immunoSEQ multiplex PCR; in TCRdb, only in-frame clones are kept and a portion is missing. The table includes 120,000 or so clones, around 91% detected once. The CDR3 runs to 14 residues. CDR1 and CDR2 from the germline V gene are LNHDA and SQIVND (reference sequence). J lost 4 bases, V lost 3 bases, and 6 bases had no gene match. Source material: CD4+ T cells from blood. The sequence derives from a human donor in good health. The chain combines TRBV19 with TRBJ2-7; 7 bases agree with TRBD2. As DNA, the CDR3 is TGTGCCAGTAGTATCGGACTAGGTGGGTACGAGCAGTACTTC. This translates into CASSIGLGGYEQYF.